This T cell receptor (beta chain) was identified during a study of blood T cell repertoires in COVID-19. At the level of the study: Spain, Italy and the United States supplied samples that represented acute and convalescent COVID-19. From T cells, B-cell-depleted T cells, or PBMCs came the material, which was cDNA or gDNA.

V was cut by 0 bases and J by 2 bases, with 14 bases left in between. Germline V gene lookup returns CDR1 SGDLS and CDR2 YYNGEE. The CDR3 runs 16 residues. How the authors handled the data: Amplification of reference gene primers was used by the study to estimate nucleated cell counts. Sequencing used immunoSEQ multiplex PCR; TCRdb keeps in-frame clones, though not all of them. V, J and clone size are those of that table, while D and trimming were read from the DNA. This repertoire shows under 200,000 clones, around 77% found once; its top ten account for around 6.3%. This rearrangement joins TRBV9 to TRBJ1-1; possibly TRBD1 for D (5 bases). The TCR sequence derives from a man in his sixties or seventies with active or convalescent COVID-19. Sample: peripheral blood. In DNA, the CDR3 is TGTGCCAGCAGCGTAGCCCAGGGCAAAGGAAACACTGAAGCTTTCTTT. This sequence encodes CASSVAQGKGNTEAFF.